A selection of T cell receptor beta chains follows, all from one sample in a study of shared clonotypes between healthy human individuals. Here immunoSEQ multiplex PCR was the method, and the copy in TCRdb shows in-frame clones only, minus some. The sample has under 550,000 clones, 96% seen once; the top ten hold under 0.06%. Sequences were obtained from naive CD4+ T cells sorted from blood. The receptors were gathered from a woman in her twenties or thirties in good health. Both conserved end residues are part of each CDR3. A D gene is named only where the DNA matches it firmly. Part of the rows lack a size; the others show once, few, many or a class for expanded clones.

d_gene	abundance	v_gene	j_gene	CDR3aa	CDR3nt
NA	NA	TRBV7-6	TRBJ2-3	CASSLGADTQYF	TGTGCCAGCAGCCTAGGAGCAGATACGCAGTATTTT
TRBD1	NA	TRBV19	TRBJ1-3	CASSRDREVSGNTIYF	TGTGCCAGTAGCCGCGACAGGGAAGTCTCTGGAAACACCATATATTTT
TRBD1	NA	TRBV25-1	TRBJ2-7	CASRGQGWDEQYF	TGTGCCAGCAGAGGACAGGGCTGGGACGAGCAGTACTTC
NA	NA	TRBV25-1	TRBJ2-3	CASSVGLAADTQYF	TGTGCCAGCAGTGTGGGACTTGCCGCAGATACGCAGTATTTT
NA	NA	TRBV6-6	TRBJ1-4	CASSYFPTNEKLFF	TGTGCCAGCAGTTACTTTCCAACTAATGAAAAACTGTTTTTT
TRBD1	few	TRBV19	TRBJ2-7	CASRDRVGLEQYF	TGTGCCAGTAGGGACAGGGTGGGCCTCGAGCAGTACTTC
TRBD2	NA	TRBV2	TRBJ2-1	CASSERAGGSKEQFF	TGTGCCAGCAGTGAAAGAGCGGGGGGGTCAAAAGAGCAGTTCTTC
NA	NA	TRBV12-1	TRBJ2-5	CASSFPRGWERRKTQYF	TGTGCCAGCAGCTTCCCACGCGGGTGGGAGAGGAGGAAGACCCAGTACTTC
NA	NA	TRBV7-9	TRBJ2-7	CASSVVQGRDSYEQYF	TGTGCCAGCAGCGTCGTACAGGGGAGGGACTCCTACGAGCAGTACTTC
TRBD1	NA	TRBV11-1	TRBJ2-3	CASSSRQGRDTQYF	TGTGCCAGCAGCTCTCGACAGGGAAGGGATACGCAGTATTTT
NA	NA	TRBV5-5	TRBJ2-7	CASSLAANSYEQYF	TGTGCCAGCAGCTTGGCCGCCAACTCCTACGAGCAGTACTTC
TRBD1	NA	TRBV7-9	TRBJ2-7	CASSLGDSHYEQYF	TGTGCCAGCAGCTTAGGGGACAGCCACTACGAGCAGTACTTC
TRBD1	NA	TRBV7-2	TRBJ2-3	CASSSDRGIDTQYF	TGTGCCAGCAGCTCGGACAGGGGAATAGATACGCAGTATTTT
NA	NA	TRBV4-1	TRBJ1-2	CASSQEAARYGYTF	TGCGCCAGCAGCCAAGAAGCGGCCCGCTATGGCTACACCTTC
TRBD2	NA	TRBV13	TRBJ2-7	CASSRNRLTGPSGSSYEQYF	TGTGCCAGCAGCCGAAATCGGTTGACAGGACCTAGCGGGAGTAGCTACGAGCAGTACTTC
NA	NA	TRBV29-1	TRBJ2-2	CSVELFATGELFF	TGCAGCGTTGAATTATTTGCCACCGGGGAGCTGTTTTTT
NA	NA	TRBV18	TRBJ1-3	CASSPPVTGPGNTIYF	TGTGCCAGCTCACCACCGGTGACGGGCCCCGGAAACACCATATATTTT
NA	NA	TRBV28	TRBJ2-1	CASSLHGGPSGEQFF	TGTGCCAGCAGTTTGCACGGGGGTCCGTCAGGGGAGCAGTTCTTC
TRBD2	NA	TRBV19	TRBJ2-1	CASSMASLAGVANEQFF	TGTGCCAGTAGTATGGCCTCACTAGCGGGAGTAGCCAATGAGCAGTTCTTC
NA	once	TRBV28	TRBJ2-7	CASSSGTPLSYEQYF	TGTGCCAGCAGTTCCGGGACACCCCTCTCCTACGAGCAGTACTTC
NA	NA	TRBV10-3	TRBJ1-1	CAISVEGGVNTEAFF	TGTGCCATCAGTGTGGAGGGGGGAGTTAACACTGAAGCTTTCTTT
NA	NA	TRBV1	TRBJ2-1	CTSSQTLSDFHNEQFF	TGCACCAGCAGCCAAACTTTGTCTGACTTCCACAATGAGCAGTTCTTC
NA	once	TRBV6-1	TRBJ2-7	CASSDMGEQYF	TGTGCCAGCAGTGATATGGGCGAGCAGTACTTC
TRBD1	once	TRBV19	TRBJ2-3	CASSRQGIRLTDTQYF	TGTGCCAGTAGTAGACAGGGGATCAGACTCACAGATACGCAGTATTTT
NA	NA	TRBV7-7	TRBJ2-3	CASSLGDADTQYF	TGTGCCAGCAGCTTAGGAGACGCGGATACGCAGTATTTT
TRBD1	NA	TRBV6-5	TRBJ2-7	CASSTRDRGTYEQYF	TGTGCCAGCAGTACCCGGGACAGGGGGACCTACGAGCAGTACTTC
NA	NA	TRBV7-9	TRBJ2-1	CASSLGLVKNSYNEQFF	TGTGCCAGCAGCTTAGGTTTAGTCAAAAACTCCTACAATGAGCAGTTCTTC
NA	NA	TRBV6-5	TRBJ2-6	CASSYSRTTGANVLTF	TGTGCCAGCAGTTACTCGAGGACAACGGGGGCCAACGTCCTGACTTTC
TRBD1	NA	TRBV28	TRBJ2-3	CASSFSGQGLDTQYF	TGTGCCAGCAGTTTTTCGGGACAGGGCCTCGATACGCAGTATTTT
TRBD1	NA	TRBV6-1	TRBJ1-5	CASSGLPGTGFGGINQPQHF	TGTGCCAGCAGTGGGCTGCCCGGGACAGGGTTCGGAGGCATTAATCAGCCCCAGCATTTT
NA	NA	TRBV27	TRBJ2-5	CASSPRGTSPYF	TGTGCCAGCAGTCCCCGCGGAACGAGTCCTTACTTC
TRBD1	NA	TRBV5-1	TRBJ2-6	CASSLKERQGGFSGANVLTF	TGCGCCAGCAGCTTGAAAGAGAGACAGGGCGGTTTCTCTGGGGCCAACGTCCTGACTTTC
TRBD1	NA	TRBV9	TRBJ1-4	CASSPRQGRASGEKLFF	TGTGCCAGCAGCCCGCGACAGGGAAGGGCTTCTGGGGAAAAACTGTTTTTT
NA	NA	TRBV6-6	TRBJ1-1	CASSPRTDKEAFF	TGTGCCAGCAGTCCCCGGACCGATAAAGAAGCTTTCTTT
TRBD2	once	TRBV14	TRBJ2-7	CASSQEPRLAGPKNPLSYEQYF	TGTGCCAGCAGCCAAGAGCCCCGACTAGCGGGACCCAAAAACCCACTCTCCTACGAGCAGTACTTC
TRBD1	NA	TRBV6-1	TRBJ2-7	CASSPTGGPYEQYF	TGTGCCAGCAGTCCTACAGGGGGCCCCTACGAGCAGTACTTC
NA	NA	TRBV11-2	TRBJ2-1	CASSLGEEREQFF	TGTGCCAGCAGCCTCGGTGAGGAGAGGGAGCAGTTCTTC
NA	NA	TRBV5-1	TRBJ2-1	CASSSINEDEQFF	TGCGCCAGCAGCTCCATAAACGAGGATGAGCAGTTCTTC
NA	NA	TRBV27	TRBJ2-7	CASAQQGDEQYF	TGTGCCAGCGCCCAACAGGGCGACGAGCAGTACTTC
NA	few	TRBV2	TRBJ2-2	CASSAKYTGELFF	TGTGCCAGCAGTGCTAAATACACCGGGGAGCTGTTTTTT
NA	NA	TRBV15	TRBJ2-7	CATSPKPRGRHEQYF	TGTGCCACCAGCCCAAAACCACGGGGCCGCCACGAGCAGTACTTC
NA	once	TRBV7-6	TRBJ2-5	CASSFRWRQETQYF	TGTGCCAGCAGCTTTAGGTGGAGGCAAGAGACCCAGTACTTC
NA	NA	TRBV4-2	TRBJ2-3	CASSSVELGTDTQYF	TGTGCCAGCAGCTCCGTGGAATTGGGCACAGATACGCAGTATTTT
NA	NA	TRBV2	TRBJ2-7	CASSPVGALNEQYF	TGTGCCAGCAGTCCGGTGGGGGCCCTTAACGAGCAGTACTTC
NA	NA	TRBV28	TRBJ2-7	CASSAQEGFHEQYF	TGTGCCAGCAGTGCCCAGGAAGGTTTCCACGAGCAGTACTTC
NA	NA	TRBV27	TRBJ2-7	CASSLSAGKAYEQYF	TGTGCCAGCAGTTTATCGGCAGGGAAAGCCTACGAGCAGTACTTC
NA	NA	TRBV28	TRBJ1-2	CASSPPGALNYGYTF	TGTGCCAGCAGCCCACCCGGGGCCCTTAACTATGGCTACACCTTC
NA	NA	TRBV7-2	TRBJ2-1	CASSLAVSSYNEQFF	TGTGCCAGCAGCTTGGCGGTGAGCTCCTACAATGAGCAGTTCTTC
NA	NA	TRBV27	TRBJ2-3	CASRRDRSGLLRDSTDTQYF	TGTGCCAGCCGCCGAGATCGGAGCGGCCTACTCCGAGATTCCACAGATACGCAGTATTTT
NA	once	TRBV6-1	TRBJ1-5	CASSEVWGNSNQPQHF	TGTGCCAGCAGTGAAGTTTGGGGGAATAGCAATCAGCCCCAGCATTTT
TRBD1	NA	TRBV5-4	TRBJ2-5	CASSSPQGARAETQYF	TGTGCCAGCAGCTCCCCCCAGGGGGCACGCGCAGAGACCCAGTACTTC
NA	NA	TRBV27	TRBJ1-2	CASSLSNDVRLSYGYTF	TGTGCCAGCAGTTTATCGAACGATGTCCGGTTGAGTTATGGCTACACCTTC
TRBD1	NA	TRBV29-1	TRBJ1-1	CSSRQGGMNTEAFF	TGCAGCTCTCGACAGGGAGGGATGAACACTGAAGCTTTCTTT
NA	NA	TRBV21-1	TRBJ2-2	CASSPQIRRLAGATGELFF	TGTGCCAGCAGCCCTCAGATTCGTCGACTAGCGGGAGCCACCGGGGAGCTGTTTTTT